The clone carrying this T cell receptor beta chain was observed a few times. Its target is unknown. The data were taken from a study of vaccination and CD4 T cells after COVID-19. The overall study: Every participant had a vaccine, which was either BNT162b2 or mRNA-1273, given in two doses. In culture, cells were exposed to overlapping spike peptides from SARS-CoV-2, HCoV-NL63, HCoV-OC43 and HCoV-229E. The study, taken as a whole, reports: The median proportion of reactive clones detected only post-vaccination in convalescent patients was approximately 90%.

J gave up 5 bases and V 0 bases, and 8 bases lay outside the gene matches. Germline V lookup: CDR1 DFQATT, CDR2 SNEGSKA (reference sequence). The CDR3 length is 16 residues. Cultured CD4+ T cell DNA underwent sequencing with the Oncomine TCR Beta short-read assay. TCRdb re-analysed the PCR reads in MiXCR, keeping a single row per CDR3 protein. The sample shows approximately 13,000 distinct CDR3 sequences, about 60% of them seen only once. Treatment here: approximately 11-day PBMC culture with coronavirus spike peptide pools or control peptides (ViraFEST assay). Using peptide pools, antigen-specific T cells were expanded in ViraFEST before TCRs were sequenced.

The receptor comes from a human donor who had recovered from COVID-19. V is TRBV20-1 and J is TRBJ1-5; 9 bases are a match to TRBD1. The sequenced sample consisted of CD4+ T cells from blood, cultured in vitro. In nucleotides, the CDR3 is TGCAGTGCTAGAGAACTAACAGGGGGCAGGGATCAGCCCCAGCATTTT. It translates to CSARELTGGRDQPQHF.